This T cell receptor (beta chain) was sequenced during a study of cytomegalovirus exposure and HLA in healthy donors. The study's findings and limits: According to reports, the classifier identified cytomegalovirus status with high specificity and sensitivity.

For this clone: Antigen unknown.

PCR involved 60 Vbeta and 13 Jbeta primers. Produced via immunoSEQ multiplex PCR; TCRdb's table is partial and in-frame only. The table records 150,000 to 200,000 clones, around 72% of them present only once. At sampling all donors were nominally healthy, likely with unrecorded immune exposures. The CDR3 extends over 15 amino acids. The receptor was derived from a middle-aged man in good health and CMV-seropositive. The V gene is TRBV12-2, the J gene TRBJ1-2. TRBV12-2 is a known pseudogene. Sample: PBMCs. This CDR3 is CASRPRRGNNYGYTF. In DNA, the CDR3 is TGTGCAAGTCGCCCGCGGAGGGGCAACAACTATGGCTACACCTTC.